The source of this T cell receptor (beta chain) is a study of blood T cells in healthy people across ages. Study-wide findings and caveats: Age showed a roughly linear inverse relationship with TCR beta diversity per million T cells.

This clonotype was counted at least ten times. Its specificity is unknown. For the second PCR, which ran for roughly 7 to 11 cycles, a sample-barcoded 5' primer and a J-beta primer mix were used. At least 2.5 million CDR3-containing paired-end reads were obtained per sample. TCRdb analysed the 5' RACE reads with MiXCR anew, one entry per CDR3 protein. The sample includes around 1,700,000 distinct CDR3 sequences, about 28% of them seen just once. Per-sample yields of isolated PBMCs were at least 6 million. Trimming pared 3 bases from V and 4 bases from J, leaving 9 bases between. The V gene's germline CDR1 is SEHNR and CDR2 FQNEAQ (reference sequence). The CDR3 is 13 amino acids.

The receptor was isolated from a woman in her 30s in good health. The sequenced material came from blood. This chain uses TRBV7-9 with TRBJ2-5; D gene uncertain. The CDR3 sequence is CASSLVSGETQYF. CDR3 in DNA: TGTGCCAGCAGCTTGGTCAGTGGAGAGACCCAGTACTTC.